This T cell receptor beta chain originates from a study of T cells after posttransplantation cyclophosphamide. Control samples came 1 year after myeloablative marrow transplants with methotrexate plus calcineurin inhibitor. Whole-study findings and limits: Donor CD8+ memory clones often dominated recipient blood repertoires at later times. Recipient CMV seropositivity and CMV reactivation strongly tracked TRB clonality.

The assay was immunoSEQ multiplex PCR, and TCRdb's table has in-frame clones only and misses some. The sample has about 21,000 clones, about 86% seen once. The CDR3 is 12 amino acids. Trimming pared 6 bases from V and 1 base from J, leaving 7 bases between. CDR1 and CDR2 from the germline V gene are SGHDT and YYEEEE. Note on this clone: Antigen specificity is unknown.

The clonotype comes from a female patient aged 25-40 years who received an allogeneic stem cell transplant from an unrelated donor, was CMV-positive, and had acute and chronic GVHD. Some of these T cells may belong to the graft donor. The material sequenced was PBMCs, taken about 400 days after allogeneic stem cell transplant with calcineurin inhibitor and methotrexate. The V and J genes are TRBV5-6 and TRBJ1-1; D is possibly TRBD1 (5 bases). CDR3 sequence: CASNRRNTEAFF. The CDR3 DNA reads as TGTGCCAGCAACAGGAGGAACACTGAAGCTTTCTTT.